The present TCR beta chain was sequenced within a study of cytomegalovirus exposure and HLA in healthy donors. Findings and limits, study-wide: Specificity of a few CMV-associated chains for CMV antigens was verified in vitro. Cytomegalovirus-associated TCR beta chains were listed, numbering roughly 150.

Assay used: immunoSEQ multiplex PCR; TCRdb lists only in-frame clones, some missing. The data contain about 160,000 clones, approximately 96% of them singletons. For this clone: Its antigen is as yet unknown.

The ends lost 0 bases at V and 3 bases at J; junction bases unmatched: 4. The CDR3 spans 15 residues. The germline gives CDR1 SGHAT, CDR2 FQNNGV. The chain joins TRBV11-2 to TRBJ1-2, with 7 nucleotides matching TRBD1. The receptor was derived from a woman between 18 and 29 years old in good health and CMV-seronegative. The material sequenced was PBMCs. The CDR3 spells CASSLDPGTDYGYTF. The DNA for the CDR3 is TGTGCCAGCAGCTTAGATCCCGGGACAGACTATGGCTACACCTTC.